The sequence of this T cell receptor beta chain was determined in a study of blood T cell repertoires in COVID-19. Per the original data handling: Nucleated cell counts were estimated from reference gene primer amplification. Libraries were prepared by immunoSEQ multiplex PCR; TCRdb keeps only in-frame clonotypes and omits some of them. Clone size and the V and J calls come from that table; the DNA yielded D and trimming. The table lists approximately 170,000 clones, about four fifths of them singletons. The CDR3 loop spans 17 amino acids. Trimming pared 2 bases from V and 4 bases from J, leaving 22 bases between. Germline CDR1 is SQVTM and CDR2 is ANQGSEA.

The receptor's source is a man between 70 and 80 years old who had recovered from COVID-19. Sequences were obtained from peripheral blood. The J gene is TRBJ2-3, the V gene TRBV29-1, with D maybe TRBD2 (6 bases). The CDR3 reads CSVEPGTPGYLSDTQYF. The CDR3 coding sequence is TGCAGCGTTGAACCCGGGACTCCTGGGTACCTGTCAGATACGCAGTATTTT.